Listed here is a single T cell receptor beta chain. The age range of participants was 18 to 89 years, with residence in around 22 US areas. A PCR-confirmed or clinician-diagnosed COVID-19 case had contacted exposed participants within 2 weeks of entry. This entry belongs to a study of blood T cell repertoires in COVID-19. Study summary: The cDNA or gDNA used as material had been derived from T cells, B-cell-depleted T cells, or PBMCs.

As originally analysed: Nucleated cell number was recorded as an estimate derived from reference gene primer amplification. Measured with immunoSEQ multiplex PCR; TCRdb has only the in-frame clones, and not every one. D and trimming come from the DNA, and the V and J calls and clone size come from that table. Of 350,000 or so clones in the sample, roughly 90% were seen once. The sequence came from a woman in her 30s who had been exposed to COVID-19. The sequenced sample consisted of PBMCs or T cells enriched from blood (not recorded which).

This CDR3 is CATSRDPLYEQYF. DNA for the CDR3: TGTGCCACCAGCAGAGATCCCCTCTACGAGCAGTACTTC. V usage is TRBV15 and J usage is TRBJ2-7; D is uncertain. V shed 0 bases and J shed 3 bases, with 6 bases lying between them. CDR3 length equals 13 residues. Germline V gives CDR1 LNHNV, CDR2 YYDKDF (reference sequence).